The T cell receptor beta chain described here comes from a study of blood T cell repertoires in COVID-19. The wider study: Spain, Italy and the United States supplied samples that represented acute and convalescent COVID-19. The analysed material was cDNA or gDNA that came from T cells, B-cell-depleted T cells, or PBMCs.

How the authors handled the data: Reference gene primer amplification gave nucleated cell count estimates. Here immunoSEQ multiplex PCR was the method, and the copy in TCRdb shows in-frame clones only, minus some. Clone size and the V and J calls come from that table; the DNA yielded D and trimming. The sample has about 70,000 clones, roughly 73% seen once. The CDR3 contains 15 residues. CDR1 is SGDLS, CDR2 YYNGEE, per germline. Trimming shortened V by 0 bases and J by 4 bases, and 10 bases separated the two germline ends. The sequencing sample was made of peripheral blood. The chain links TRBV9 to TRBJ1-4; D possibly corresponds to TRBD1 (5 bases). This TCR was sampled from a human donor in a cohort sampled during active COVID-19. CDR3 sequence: CASSVGAGNNEKLFF. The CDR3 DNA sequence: TGTGCCAGCAGCGTAGGGGCAGGGAATAATGAAAAACTGTTTTTT.